In this sample, the clone carrying this T cell receptor beta chain turned up a few times. The antigen is undetermined. Template switching added a universal primer site; cDNA carried unique molecular identifiers. TCRdb recomputed calls from the 5' RACE reads with MiXCR, one row per CDR3 protein. Of about 220,000 distinct CDR3 sequences in the sample, around 7.6% are singletons; the top ten hold under 7%. The sample is drawn from a study of identical twins. General observations from the study: Findings came from cross-sectional statistics, without long-term follow-up of donors.

CDR3 size: 15 residues. V was trimmed by 5 bases and J by 10 bases, leaving 21 bases between them. Germline assignment: CDR1 MNHNS and CDR2 SASEGT. This sample also belongs to another study, concerning yellow fever vaccine responses in identical twins.

The TCR originated in a woman in her late teens or twenties in good health. Input material: CD8+ T cells sorted from blood. The rearrangement uses TRBV6-1 and TRBJ2-1; tentative D call: TRBD1 (6 bases). CDR3 bases: TGTGCCAGCAGTCCCGGGGACACCGTGTCGGGGGAGCAGTTCTTC. Translating it yields CASSPGDTVSGEQFF.